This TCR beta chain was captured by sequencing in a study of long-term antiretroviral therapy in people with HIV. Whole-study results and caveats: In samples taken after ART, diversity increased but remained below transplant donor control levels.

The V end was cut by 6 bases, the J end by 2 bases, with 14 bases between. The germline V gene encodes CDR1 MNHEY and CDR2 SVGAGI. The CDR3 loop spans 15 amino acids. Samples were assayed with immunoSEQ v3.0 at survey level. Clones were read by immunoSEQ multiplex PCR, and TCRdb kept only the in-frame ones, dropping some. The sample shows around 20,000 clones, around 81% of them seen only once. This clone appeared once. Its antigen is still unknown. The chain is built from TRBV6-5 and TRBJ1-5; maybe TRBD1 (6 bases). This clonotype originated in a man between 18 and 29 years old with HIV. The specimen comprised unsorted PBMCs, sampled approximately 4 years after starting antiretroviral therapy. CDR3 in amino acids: CASRPQGRRNQPQHF. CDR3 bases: TGTGCCAGCAGACCACAGGGAAGGCGCAATCAGCCCCAGCATTTT.